One sample yielded the 8 T cell receptor beta chains listed below, sequenced in a study of blood T cell repertoires in COVID-19. Sequenced by immunoSEQ multiplex PCR; TCRdb stores in-frame clones only, minus some. The sample holds some 150,000 clones, more than 80% seen once. The sample consisted of peripheral blood. These TCRs come from a man aged 65-85 years with acute or convalescent COVID-19.

The chain employs TRBV3-1 (or the pseudogene TRBV3-2) and TRBJ2-3; 9 nucleotides agree with TRBD2. The CDR3 contains 16 residues. Germline CDR1 and CDR2: LGHDT and YNNKEL (reference sequence). V shed 3 bases and J 3 bases; nucleotides not matched to a gene: 7. For the CDR3, the DNA is TGTGCCAGCAGCCACCCGGCAGCGGGGGGAACAGATACGCAGTATTTT. Translation: CASSHPAAGGTDTQYF.

This chain connects TRBV5-1 to TRBJ2-2; maybe TRBD2 (5 bases). V shed 4 bases and J shed 6 bases, with 16 bases lying between them. The CDR3 length is 15 residues. Per the germline V gene, CDR1 is SGHRS and CDR2 is YFSETQ. CDR3 in amino acids: CASSLGSRRSGELFF. The DNA of the CDR3 is TGCGCCAGCAGCCTGGGAAGCAGGAGGTCCGGGGAGCTGTTTTTT. Complete variable domain (other parts from reference TRBV5-1 and TRBJ2-2): KAGVTQTPRYLIKTRGQQVTLSCSPISGHRSVSWYQQTPGQGLQFLFEYFSETQRNKGNFPGRFSGRQFSNSRSEMNVSTLELGDSALYLCASSLGSRRSGELFFGEGSRLTVL.

This clone was seen a handful of times. The V and J genes are TRBV5-1 and TRBJ2-1; 9 bases agree with TRBD2. Germline values: CDR1 SGHRS, CDR2 YFSETQ. The CDR3 has 15 amino acids. V gave up 4 bases and J gave up 4 bases; unmatched junction bases: 6. The CDR3 spells CASSPRLAEYNEQFF. The CDR3 bases are TGCGCCAGCAGCCCTAGACTAGCGGAATACAATGAGCAGTTCTTC.

This chain uses TRBV5-1 with TRBJ2-1; D unclear. CDR1 and CDR2 (germline): SGHRS, YFSETQ. There are 15 residues in the CDR3. Trimming cost V 0 bases and J 3 bases, with 10 bases left between them. DNA for the CDR3: TGCGCCAGCAGCTTGGTAGGCGGAGTCTACAATGAGCAGTTCTTC. Residues: CASSLVGGVYNEQFF.

This sequence joins TRBV27 and TRBJ2-3; weak D call: TRBD2 (5 bases). V was pared by 5 bases and J by 4 bases, with 10 bases between. Germline values: CDR1 MNHEY, CDR2 SMNVEV (reference sequence). CDR3 length equals 13 residues. The CDR3 bases are TGTGCCAGCAGTCCCTCCGGGGCAGATACGCAGTATTTT. Encoded protein: CASSPSGADTQYF.

The chain combines TRBV19 with TRBJ2-7; 7 nucleotides match TRBD2. Germline V CDR1 and CDR2: LNHDA, SQIVND (reference sequence). With V trimmed by 6 bases and J by 0 bases, 5 bases remained unmatched. This CDR3 is built from 14 residues. The CDR3 DNA follows: TGTGCCAGTAGAATGGGGACTAACTCCTACGAGCAGTACTTC. Its translation is CASRMGTNSYEQYF.

The V gene is TRBV21-1, the J gene TRBJ2-2; the table's TRBD2 call for D was not verified on the DNA. TRBV21-1 is a pseudogene. This CDR3 is 17 amino acids long. CDR3 DNA: TGTGCCAGCAGCAACGTACCGGGACTCCCGAACACCGGGGAGCTGTTTTTT. As protein: CASSNVPGLPNTGELFF.

V usage is TRBV30 and J usage is TRBJ2-1; 14 bases line up with TRBD2. Germline CDR1 reads GTSNPN; CDR2 reads SVGIG (reference sequence). Germline trimming cut 2 bases from V and 10 bases from J; bases unmatched to any gene: 10. The CDR3 runs 16 residues. In DNA form, the CDR3 reads TGTGCCTGGAGTCTAACGACTAGCGGGGGGGCATTGGAGCAGTTCTTC. This codes for CAWSLTTSGGALEQFF.